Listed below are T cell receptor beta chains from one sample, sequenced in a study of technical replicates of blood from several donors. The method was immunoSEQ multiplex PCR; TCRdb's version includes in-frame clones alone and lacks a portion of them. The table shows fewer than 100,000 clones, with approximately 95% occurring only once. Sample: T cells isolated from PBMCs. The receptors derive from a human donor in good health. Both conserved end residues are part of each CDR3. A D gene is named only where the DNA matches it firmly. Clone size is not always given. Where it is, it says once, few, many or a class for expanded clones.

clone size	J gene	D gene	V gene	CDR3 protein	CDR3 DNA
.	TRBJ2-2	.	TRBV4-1	CASSQIYGELFF	TGCGCCAGCAGCCAAATATACGGGGAGCTGTTTTTT
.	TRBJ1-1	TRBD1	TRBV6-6	CASRDRAGGAEAFF	TGTGCCAGCAGAGACAGGGCTGGTGGAGCTGAAGCTTTCTTT
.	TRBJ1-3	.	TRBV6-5	CASRGSGAGNTIYF	TGTGCCAGCAGGGGGTCCGGGGCTGGAAACACCATATATTTT
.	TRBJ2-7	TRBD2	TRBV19	CASSRGLAGLGEQYF	TGTGCCAGTAGTAGGGGACTAGCGGGGCTGGGCGAGCAGTACTTC
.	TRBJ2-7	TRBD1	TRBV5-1	CASSLTGGYEQYF	TGCGCCAGCAGCTTGACAGGGGGCTACGAGCAGTACTTC
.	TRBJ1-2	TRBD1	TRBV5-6	CASSLGQGAYNYGYTF	TGTGCCAGCAGCTTAGGACAGGGGGCGTACAACTATGGCTACACCTTC
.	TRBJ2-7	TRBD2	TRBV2	CASSEARGNWYEQYF	TGTGCCAGCAGTGAAGCGCGGGGGAATTGGTACGAGCAGTACTTC
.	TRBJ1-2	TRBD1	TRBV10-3	CASGQDNYGYTF	TGTGCCAGCGGACAGGATAACTATGGCTACACCTTC
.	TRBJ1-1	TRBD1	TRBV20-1	CSAPWTGGFF	TGCAGTGCCCCCTGGACAGGGGGTTTCTTT
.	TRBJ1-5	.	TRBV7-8	CASARSNQPQHF	TGTGCCAGCGCGCGAAGCAATCAGCCCCAGCATTTT
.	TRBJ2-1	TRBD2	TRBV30	CAWTSGSPSSYNEQFF	TGTGCCTGGACTAGCGGGAGCCCGAGCTCCTACAATGAGCAGTTCTTC
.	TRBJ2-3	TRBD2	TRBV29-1	CSVEDGAGEDTQYF	TGCAGCGTTGAAGATGGGGCGGGAGAGGATACGCAGTATTTT
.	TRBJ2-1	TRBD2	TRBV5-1	CASSLVAGGPDEQFF	TGCGCCAGCAGCTTGGTAGCGGGGGGGCCAGATGAGCAGTTCTTC
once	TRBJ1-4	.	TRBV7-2	CASSSRTATNEKLFF	TGTGCCAGCAGCTCCCGGACAGCTACTAATGAAAAACTGTTTTTT
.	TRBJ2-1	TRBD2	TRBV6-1	CASSEGRGTYNEQFF	TGTGCCAGCAGTGAAGGGCGGGGGACCTACAATGAGCAGTTCTTC
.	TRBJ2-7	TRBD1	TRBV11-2	CASSLPGTGGYEQYF	TGTGCCAGCAGCTTGCCCGGGACAGGGGGCTACGAGCAGTACTTC
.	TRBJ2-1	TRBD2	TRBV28	CASRPRTRGNEQFF	TGTGCCAGCAGACCCCGGACTAGAGGGAATGAGCAGTTCTTC
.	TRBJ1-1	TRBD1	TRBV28	CASSLPTGGNTEAFF	TGTGCCAGCAGTTTGCCAACAGGGGGAAACACTGAAGCTTTCTTT
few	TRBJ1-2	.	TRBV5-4	CASSLEGRGLYGYTF	TGTGCCAGCAGCTTGGAAGGCAGGGGTCTCTATGGCTACACCTTC
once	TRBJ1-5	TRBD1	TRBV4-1	CASSQESTGGQPQHF	TGCGCCAGCAGCCAAGAATCTACAGGGGGTCAGCCCCAGCATTTT
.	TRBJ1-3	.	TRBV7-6	CASSLTGSGNTIYF	TGTGCCAGCAGCCTCACTGGCTCTGGAAACACCATATATTTT
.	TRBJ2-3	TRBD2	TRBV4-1	CASAPGLVSDTQYF	TGCGCCAGCGCACCGGGACTAGTTTCAGATACGCAGTATTTT
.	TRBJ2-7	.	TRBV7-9	CASSQTGASASYEQYF	TGTGCCAGCAGCCAGACCGGGGCTAGCGCGAGCTACGAGCAGTACTTC
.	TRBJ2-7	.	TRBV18	CASSPPGPTRLVYEQYF	TGTGCCAGCTCACCTCCAGGACCCACTAGGTTGGTCTACGAGCAGTACTTC
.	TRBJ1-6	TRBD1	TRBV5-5	CASSSGQGPSPLHF	TGTGCCAGCAGCTCCGGACAGGGGCCTTCACCCCTCCACTTT
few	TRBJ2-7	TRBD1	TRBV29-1	CSVRTGTGGNEQYF	TGCAGCGTCAGAACCGGGACAGGGGGGAACGAGCAGTACTTC
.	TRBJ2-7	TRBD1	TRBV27	CASSLSGTGVSEQYF	TGTGCCAGCAGTTTATCAGGGACAGGGGTAAGCGAGCAGTACTTC
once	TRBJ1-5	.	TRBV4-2	CASSQDQGFQPQHF	TGTGCCAGCAGCCAAGATCAGGGGTTTCAGCCCCAGCATTTT
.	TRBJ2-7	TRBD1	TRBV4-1	CASSRGTGDYEQYF	TGCGCCAGCAGCCGAGGGACAGGGGACTACGAGCAGTACTTC
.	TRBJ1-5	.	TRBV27	CASSNGGVSNQPQHF	TGTGCCAGCAGTAACGGCGGGGTCAGCAATCAGCCCCAGCATTTT
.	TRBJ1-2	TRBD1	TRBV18	CASSRPRDRPGYTF	TGTGCCAGCTCACGCCCCCGGGACAGGCCTGGCTACACCTTC
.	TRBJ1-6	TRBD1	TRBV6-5	CASSFRTGGSNSPLHF	TGTGCCAGCAGTTTCAGGACAGGGGGTTCCAATTCACCCCTCCACTTT
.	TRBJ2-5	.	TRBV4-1	CASSPGGGSLETQYF	TGCGCCAGCAGCCCCGGGGGCGGGAGTCTTGAGACCCAGTACTTC
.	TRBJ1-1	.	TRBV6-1	CASREDGYTEAFF	TGTGCCAGCAGGGAAGACGGGTACACTGAAGCTTTCTTT
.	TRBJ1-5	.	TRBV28	CASSLVAGQGSWSLGNQPQHF	TGTGCCAGCAGTTTAGTGGCAGGGCAGGGTTCATGGAGTCTTGGCAATCAGCCCCAGCATTTT
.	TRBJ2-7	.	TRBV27	CASSLSTGYEQYF	TGTGCCAGCAGTTTATCAACAGGGTACGAGCAGTACTTC
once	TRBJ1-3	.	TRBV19	CASTFGQRLNTIYF	TGTGCCAGTACCTTCGGACAGAGACTAAACACCATATATTTT
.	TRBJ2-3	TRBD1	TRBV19	CASSIRQGPTDTQYF	TGTGCCAGTAGTATAAGACAGGGTCCCACAGATACGCAGTATTTT
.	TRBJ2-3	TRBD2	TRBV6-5	CASSYTAGGSVDTQYF	TGTGCCAGCAGTTACACCGCGGGGGGCTCCGTGGATACGCAGTATTTT
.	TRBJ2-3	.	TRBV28	CASSFRLAGDTQYF	TGTGCCAGCAGTTTCCGGCTAGCTGGAGATACGCAGTATTTT
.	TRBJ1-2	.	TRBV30	CAWSVPPGHTNYGYTF	TGTGCCTGGAGTGTACCGCCGGGACACACAAACTATGGCTACACCTTC